The 14 T cell receptor beta chains in this list originate from one sample, sequenced in a study of cytomegalovirus exposure and HLA in healthy donors. Primers included in the PCR were 60 Vbeta and 13 Jbeta primers. The data were produced by immunoSEQ multiplex PCR, yet TCRdb's version contains in-frame clones alone and is incomplete. The sample lists some 190,000 clones, approximately 80% occurring once. Sequenced material: PBMCs. Receptors originate from a man between 18 and 29 years old in good health and CMV-seronegative.

This clone occurred a few times. V gene TRBV19 combines with J gene TRBJ2-1, with 9 bases matching TRBD2. V was clipped by 5 bases and J by 8 bases; unmatched bases: 10. Germline V lookup: CDR1 LNHDA, CDR2 SQIVND (reference sequence). There are 15 residues in the CDR3. This CDR3 reads CASSPVAGGPHEQFF. In DNA form, the CDR3 reads TGTGCCAGTAGTCCCGTGGCGGGAGGGCCCCATGAGCAGTTCTTC.

The V call is TRBV7-2, the J call TRBJ1-1; no clear D gene. CDR1 and CDR2 (germline): SGHTA, FQGNSA. The V end lost 2 bases, the J end lost 1 base, and 5 bases lay between the germline ends. CDR3 length: 13 amino acids. CDR3 region: CASSLRGNTEAFF. The CDR3 nucleotides are TGTGCCAGCAGCTTACGGGGGAACACTGAAGCTTTCTTT.

The chain employs TRBV30 and TRBJ2-1, with 8 bases that match TRBD2. The CDR3 is 14 amino acids. The germline V gene has CDR1 GTSNPN and CDR2 SVGIG (reference sequence). V shed 4 bases, J shed 0 bases, and the junction held 2 bases outside the gene matches. Written as DNA, the CDR3 is TGTGCCTGGACGGGGGGGCGCTCCTACAATGAGCAGTTCTTC. It encodes CAWTGGRSYNEQFF.

The chain links TRBV7-3 to TRBJ2-1; 11 positions match TRBD2. CDR3 length: 16 residues. The V and J ends lost 5 bases and 9 bases, in that order; junction bases with no gene match: 12. Germline V gene data show CDR1 as SGHTA and CDR2 as FQGTGA. This chain's CDR3 is CASSLITSGRDIEQFF. The CDR3 DNA reads as TGTGCCAGCAGCCTGATCACTAGCGGGAGAGACATTGAGCAGTTCTTC.

The chain combines TRBV7-6 with TRBJ1-6; weak D call: TRBD1 (5 bases). Trimming stripped 1 base from V and 0 bases from J, with 13 bases between. The CDR3 has 18 amino acids. CDR1 and CDR2 from the germline V gene are SGHVS and FNYEAQ. The CDR3 DNA is TGTGCCAGCAGCTTAGAGGCGGGGGGAAGCTCCTATAATTCACCCCTCCACTTT. It specifies CASSLEAGGSSYNSPLHF.

The count of this clone is one. V and J are TRBV9 and TRBJ2-7; D is unresolved. Germline loops: CDR1 SGDLS, CDR2 YYNGEE. The CDR3 has 14 amino acids. V was trimmed by 1 base and J by 2 bases, leaving 10 bases between them. In DNA, the CDR3 is TGTGCCAGCAGCGTAAACCCAGGCCCCTACGAGCAGTACTTC. As protein: CASSVNPGPYEQYF.

This clone was recorded a few times. The chain's CDR3 is CASSPRLAGAGEQYF. The DNA of the CDR3 is TGTGCCAGCTCACCAAGGCTAGCGGGAGCAGGAGAGCAGTACTTC. The chain is built from TRBV18 and TRBJ2-7; 10 positions agree with TRBD2. CDR1 is KGHSH and CDR2 is LQKENI in the germline V gene. This CDR3 contains 15 residues. The junction had 8 bases not matched to a gene; V was cut back by 2 bases and J by 7 bases.

V usage is TRBV9 and J usage is TRBJ2-2, with D perhaps matching TRBD2 (6 bases). V was shortened by 7 bases and J by 5 bases, with 6 bases between the two germline ends. The CDR3 covers 11 residues. The germline V gene has CDR1 SGDLS and CDR2 YYNGEE. CDR3: CASGRTGELFF. The CDR3 DNA is TGTGCCAGCGGGAGGACCGGGGAGCTGTTTTTT.

The chain combines TRBV28 with TRBJ2-2, with 9 bases fitting TRBD2. The ends lost 4 bases at V and 6 bases at J; junction bases unmatched: 6. This CDR3 has 15 amino acids. Germline V gene sequence: CDR1 MDHEN, CDR2 SYDVKM. This CDR3 is CASSSTRGGAGELFF. CDR3 bases: TGTGCCAGCAGTTCGACGCGGGGGGGGGCCGGGGAGCTGTTTTTT.

The chain recombines TRBV2 with TRBJ2-3, with 8 positions matching TRBD1. CDR3 length: 15 amino acids. The trim removed 9 bases at V and 0 bases at J, leaving 8 bases unmatched. The V gene's germline CDR1 is SNHLY and CDR2 FYNNEI. CDR3 amino acids: CASRQGPSSTDTQYF. CDR3 DNA sequence: TGTGCCAGTAGACAGGGGCCTTCTAGCACAGATACGCAGTATTTT.

CDR3 sequence reads: CSVASSPYEQYF. CDR3 bases: TGCAGCGTTGCCAGTTCGCCCTACGAGCAGTACTTC. The chain uses TRBV29-1 and TRBJ2-7; D gene unclear. Trimming pared 4 bases from V and 2 bases from J, leaving 9 bases between. The CDR3 loop spans 12 amino acids. Germline CDR1 and CDR2: SQVTM and ANQGSEA.

The chain has TRBV4-1 and TRBJ2-1, with 7 bases fitting TRBD2. Germline CDR1 reads MGHRA; CDR2 reads YSYEKL. J was trimmed by 4 bases and V by 8 bases; bases with no gene match: 2. CDR3 size: 12 residues. DNA for the CDR3: TGCGCCAGCGCGGGGGTTTACAATGAGCAGTTCTTC. Amino acids: CASAGVYNEQFF.

Comments on this clone: The same CDR3 also results from other DNA sequences found in this sample. The chain has TRBV7-8 and TRBJ2-2; 8 nucleotides line up with TRBD2. The CDR3 length is 14 residues. The germline CDR1 and CDR2 sequences are SGHVS and FQNEAQ. CDR3 sequence (DNA): TGTGTTGGGCAAGCGGGAGTGTTCACCGGGGAGCTGTTTTTT. Amino acids: CVGQAGVFTGELFF.

CDR3 region: CASGLAGGGNEQFF. The CDR3 DNA follows: TGTGCCTCGGGACTAGCGGGAGGAGGCAATGAGCAGTTCTTC. The V and J genes are TRBV30 and TRBJ2-1; TRBD2 agrees at 15 bases. The V gene end was trimmed by 7 bases and the J gene end by 6 bases; junction bases not matched to a gene: 4. Germline assignment: CDR1 GTSNPN and CDR2 SVGIG (reference sequence). This CDR3 has 14 amino acids.